This T cell receptor beta chain was sequenced in a study of identical twins. CDR3 length: 15 amino acids. Germline V gene sequence: CDR1 MGHDK, CDR2 SYGVNS. V was pared by 6 bases and J by 5 bases, with 10 bases of the junction left unmatched. TCRdb re-analysed the 5' RACE reads in MiXCR, keeping a single row per CDR3 protein. Altogether 200,000 or so distinct CDR3 sequences are present, under 10% being singletons, with the ten largest covering about 1.8%. The sample also formed part of further work on yellow fever vaccine responses in identical twins.

The origin of this receptor is a woman under 30 in good health. The sequencing sample was made of memory (CD45RO+) T cells sorted from blood. The chain has TRBV25-1 and TRBJ2-4, with 7 nucleotides matching TRBD1. CDR3 DNA: TGTGCCAGCAGCCTCTCCGGGACAGAGCAAAACATTCAGTACTTC. Translation: CASSLSGTEQNIQYF.